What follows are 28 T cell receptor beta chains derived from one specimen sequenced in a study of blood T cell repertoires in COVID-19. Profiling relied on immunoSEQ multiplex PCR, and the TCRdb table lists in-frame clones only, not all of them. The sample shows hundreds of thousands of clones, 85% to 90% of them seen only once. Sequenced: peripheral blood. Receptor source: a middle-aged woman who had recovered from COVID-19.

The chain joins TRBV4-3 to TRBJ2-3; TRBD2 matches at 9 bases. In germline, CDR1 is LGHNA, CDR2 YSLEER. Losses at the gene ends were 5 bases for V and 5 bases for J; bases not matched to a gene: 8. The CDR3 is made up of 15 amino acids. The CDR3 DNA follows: TGCGCCAGCAGCTATATAGCGGGAGTGGGAGATACGCAGTATTTT. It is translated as CASSYIAGVGDTQYF.

CDR3 region: CASSDDRNSPLHF. The CDR3 DNA follows: TGTGCCAGCAGTGACGACAGAAATTCACCCCTCCACTTT. The V call is TRBV6-6, the J call TRBJ1-6; a weak D match, TRBD1 (5 bases). Germline CDR1 and CDR2: MNHNY and SVGAGI (reference sequence). V lost 5 bases and J 7 bases, leaving 9 bases between the germline ends. The CDR3 covers 13 residues.

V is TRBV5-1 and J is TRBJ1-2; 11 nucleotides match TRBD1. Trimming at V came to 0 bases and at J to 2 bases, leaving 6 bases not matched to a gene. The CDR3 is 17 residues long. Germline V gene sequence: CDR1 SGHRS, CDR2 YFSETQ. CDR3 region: CASSLAGQGAQNYGYTF. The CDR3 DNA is TGCGCCAGCAGCTTGGCAGGACAGGGGGCTCAAAACTATGGCTACACCTTC.

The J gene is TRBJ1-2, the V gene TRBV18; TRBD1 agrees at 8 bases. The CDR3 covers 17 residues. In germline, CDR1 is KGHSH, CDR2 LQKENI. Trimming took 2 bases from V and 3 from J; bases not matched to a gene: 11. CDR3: CASSPVEAGGFHYGYTF. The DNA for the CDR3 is TGTGCCAGCTCACCAGTGGAAGCAGGGGGCTTTCACTATGGCTACACCTTC.

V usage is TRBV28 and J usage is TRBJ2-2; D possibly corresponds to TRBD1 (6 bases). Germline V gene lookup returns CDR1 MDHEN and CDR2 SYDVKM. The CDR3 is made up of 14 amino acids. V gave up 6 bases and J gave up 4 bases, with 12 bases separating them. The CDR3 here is CASRSQGITGELFF. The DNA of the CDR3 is TGTGCCAGCAGGTCGCAGGGGATCACCGGGGAGCTGTTTTTT.

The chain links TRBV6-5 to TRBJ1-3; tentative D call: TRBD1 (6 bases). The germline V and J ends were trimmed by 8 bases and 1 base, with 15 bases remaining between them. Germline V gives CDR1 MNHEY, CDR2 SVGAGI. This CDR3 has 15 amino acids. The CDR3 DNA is TGTGCCAGCGGGACGAACAGGGCGTCTGGAAACACCATATATTTT. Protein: CASGTNRASGNTIYF.

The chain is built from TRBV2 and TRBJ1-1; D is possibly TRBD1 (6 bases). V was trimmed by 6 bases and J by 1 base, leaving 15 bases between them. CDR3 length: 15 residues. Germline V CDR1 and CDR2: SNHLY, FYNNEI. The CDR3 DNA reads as TGTGCCAGCAGGGGCGTGGGGGCCCCGAACACTGAAGCTTTCTTT. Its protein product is CASRGVGAPNTEAFF.

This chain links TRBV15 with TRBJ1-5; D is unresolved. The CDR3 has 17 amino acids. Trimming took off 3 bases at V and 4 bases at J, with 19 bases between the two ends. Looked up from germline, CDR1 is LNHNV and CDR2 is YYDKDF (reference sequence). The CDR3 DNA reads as TGTGCCACCAGCAGGACTCCCCCGCGAGGGCCTAATCAGCCCCAGCATTTT. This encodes CATSRTPPRGPNQPQHF.

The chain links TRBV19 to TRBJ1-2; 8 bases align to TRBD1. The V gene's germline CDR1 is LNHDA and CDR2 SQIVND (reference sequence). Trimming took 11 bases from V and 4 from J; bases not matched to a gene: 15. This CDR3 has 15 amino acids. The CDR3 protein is CAPVGQGASGYGYTF. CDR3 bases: TGTGCCCCCGTGGGGCAGGGGGCGTCGGGCTATGGCTACACCTTC. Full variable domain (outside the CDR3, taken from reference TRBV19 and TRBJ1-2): DGGITQSPKYLFRKEGQNVTLSCEQNLNHDAMYWYRQDPGQGLRLIYYSQIVNDFQKGDIAEGYSVSREKKESFPLTVTSAQKNPTAFYLCAPVGQGASGYGYTFGSGTRLTVV.

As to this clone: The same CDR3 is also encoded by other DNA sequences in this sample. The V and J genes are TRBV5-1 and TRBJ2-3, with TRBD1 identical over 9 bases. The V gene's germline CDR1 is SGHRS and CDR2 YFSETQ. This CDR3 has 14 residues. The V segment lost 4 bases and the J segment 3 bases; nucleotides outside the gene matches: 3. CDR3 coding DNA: TGCGCCAGCAGCCCCGGACAGGGGACAGATACGCAGTATTTT. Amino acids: CASSPGQGTDTQYF.

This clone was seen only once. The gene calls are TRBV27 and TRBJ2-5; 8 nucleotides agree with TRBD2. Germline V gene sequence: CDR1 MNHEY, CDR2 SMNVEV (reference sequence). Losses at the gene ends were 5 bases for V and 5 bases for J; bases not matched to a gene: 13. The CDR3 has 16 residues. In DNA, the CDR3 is TGTGCCAGCAGTGCCTTACTAGCGGAGGGGGGTGAGACCCAGTACTTC. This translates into CASSALLAEGGETQYF.

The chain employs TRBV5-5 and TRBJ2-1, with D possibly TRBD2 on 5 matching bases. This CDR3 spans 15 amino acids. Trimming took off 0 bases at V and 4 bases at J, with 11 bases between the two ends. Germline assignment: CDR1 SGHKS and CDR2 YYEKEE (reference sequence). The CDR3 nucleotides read TGTGCCAGCAGCTTGGAAGGGCCGGGATACAATGAGCAGTTCTTC. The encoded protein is CASSLEGPGYNEQFF.

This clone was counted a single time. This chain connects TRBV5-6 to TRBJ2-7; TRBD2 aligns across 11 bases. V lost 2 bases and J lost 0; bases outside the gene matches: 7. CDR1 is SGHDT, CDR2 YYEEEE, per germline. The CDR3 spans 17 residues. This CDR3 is CASSLRTSGSHSYEQYF. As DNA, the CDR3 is TGTGCCAGCAGCTTAAGGACTAGCGGGTCTCACTCCTACGAGCAGTACTTC.

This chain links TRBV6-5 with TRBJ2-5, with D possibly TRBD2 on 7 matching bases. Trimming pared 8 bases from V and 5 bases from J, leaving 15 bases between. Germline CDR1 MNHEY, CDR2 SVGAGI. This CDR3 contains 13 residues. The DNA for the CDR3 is TGTGCCAGCCGGGGGGCAATGGAGGAGACCCAGTACTTC. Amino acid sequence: CASRGAMEETQYF.

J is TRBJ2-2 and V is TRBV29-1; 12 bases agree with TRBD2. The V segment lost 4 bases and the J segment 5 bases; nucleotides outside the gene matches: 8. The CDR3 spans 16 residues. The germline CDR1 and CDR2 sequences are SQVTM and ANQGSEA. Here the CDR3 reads CSVVPTSGRATGELFF. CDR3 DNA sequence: TGCAGCGTTGTCCCGACTAGCGGGAGAGCGACCGGGGAGCTGTTTTTT.

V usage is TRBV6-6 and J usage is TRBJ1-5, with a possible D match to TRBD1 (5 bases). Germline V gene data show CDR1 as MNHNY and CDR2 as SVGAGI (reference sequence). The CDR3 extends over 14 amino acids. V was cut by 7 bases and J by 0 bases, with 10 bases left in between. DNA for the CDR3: TGTGCCAGCACCTGGGGGGATAGCAATCAGCCCCAGCATTTT. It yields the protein CASTWGDSNQPQHF.

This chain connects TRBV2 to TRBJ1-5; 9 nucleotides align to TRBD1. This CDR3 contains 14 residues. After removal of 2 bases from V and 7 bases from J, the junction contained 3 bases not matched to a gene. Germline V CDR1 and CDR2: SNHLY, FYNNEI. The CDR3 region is CASSERDRVQPQHF. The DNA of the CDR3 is TGTGCCAGCAGTGAAAGGGACAGGGTACAGCCCCAGCATTTT.

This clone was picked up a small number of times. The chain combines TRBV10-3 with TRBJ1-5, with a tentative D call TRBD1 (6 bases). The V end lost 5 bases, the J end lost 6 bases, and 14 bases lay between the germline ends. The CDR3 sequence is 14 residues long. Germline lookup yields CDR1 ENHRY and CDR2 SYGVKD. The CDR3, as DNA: TGTGCCATCAGTAATCAGGACAGCCCTCAGCCCCAGCATTTT. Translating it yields CAISNQDSPQPQHF.

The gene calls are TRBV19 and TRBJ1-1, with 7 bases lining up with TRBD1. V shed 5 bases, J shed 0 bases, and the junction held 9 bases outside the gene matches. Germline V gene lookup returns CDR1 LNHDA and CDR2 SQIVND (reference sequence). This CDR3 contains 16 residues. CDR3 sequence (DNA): TGTGCCAGTAGTCTACCCTCCGGGACAGTGAACACTGAAGCTTTCTTT. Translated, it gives CASSLPSGTVNTEAFF.

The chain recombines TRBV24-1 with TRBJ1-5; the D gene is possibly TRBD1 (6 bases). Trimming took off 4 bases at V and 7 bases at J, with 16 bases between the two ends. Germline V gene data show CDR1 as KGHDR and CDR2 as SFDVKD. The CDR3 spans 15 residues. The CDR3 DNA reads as TGTGCCACCAGTGACCCTACAGGGCCGGGGCAGCCCCAGCATTTT. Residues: CATSDPTGPGQPQHF.

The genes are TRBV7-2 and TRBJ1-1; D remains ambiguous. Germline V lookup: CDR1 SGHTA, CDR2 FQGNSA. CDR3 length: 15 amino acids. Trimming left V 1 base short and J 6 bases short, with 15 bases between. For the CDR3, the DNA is TGTGCCAGCAGCTTAGGCGGAGGGCAGATATCTGAAGCTTTCTTT. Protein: CASSLGGGQISEAFF.

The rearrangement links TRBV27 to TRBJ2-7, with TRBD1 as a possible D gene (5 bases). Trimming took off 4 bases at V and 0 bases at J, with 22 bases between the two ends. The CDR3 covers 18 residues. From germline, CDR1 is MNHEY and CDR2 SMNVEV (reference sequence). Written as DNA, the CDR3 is TGTGCCAGCAGTTGGGCTAAGGCCCCTCTGGGGCGCTCCTACGAGCAGTACTTC. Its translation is CASSWAKAPLGRSYEQYF.

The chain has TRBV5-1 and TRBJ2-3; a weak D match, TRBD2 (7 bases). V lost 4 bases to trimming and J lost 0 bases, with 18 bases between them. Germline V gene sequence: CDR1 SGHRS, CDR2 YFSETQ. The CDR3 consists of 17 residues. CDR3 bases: TGCGCCAGCAGCCAACCCCAGGGGCGGGAGAGCACAGATACGCAGTATTTT. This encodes CASSQPQGRESTDTQYF.

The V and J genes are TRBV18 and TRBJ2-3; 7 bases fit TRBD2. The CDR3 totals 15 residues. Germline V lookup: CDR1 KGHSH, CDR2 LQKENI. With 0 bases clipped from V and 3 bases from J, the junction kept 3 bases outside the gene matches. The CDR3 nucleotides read TGTGCCAGCTCACCACCTAGCGGGCGGACAGATACGCAGTATTTT. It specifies CASSPPSGRTDTQYF.

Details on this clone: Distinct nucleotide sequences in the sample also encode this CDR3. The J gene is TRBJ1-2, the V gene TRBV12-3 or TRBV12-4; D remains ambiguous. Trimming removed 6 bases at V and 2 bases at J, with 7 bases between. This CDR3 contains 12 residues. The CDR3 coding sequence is TGTGCCAGCAGCCCTTCCAACTATGGCTACACCTTC. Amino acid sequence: CASSPSNYGYTF.

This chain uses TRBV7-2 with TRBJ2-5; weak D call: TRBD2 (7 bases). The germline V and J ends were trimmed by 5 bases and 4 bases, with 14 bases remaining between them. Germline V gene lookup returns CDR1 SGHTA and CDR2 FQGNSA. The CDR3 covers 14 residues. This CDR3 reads CASSPGGGPETQYF. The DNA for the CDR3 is TGTGCCAGCAGCCCGGGGGGCGGACCAGAGACCCAGTACTTC.

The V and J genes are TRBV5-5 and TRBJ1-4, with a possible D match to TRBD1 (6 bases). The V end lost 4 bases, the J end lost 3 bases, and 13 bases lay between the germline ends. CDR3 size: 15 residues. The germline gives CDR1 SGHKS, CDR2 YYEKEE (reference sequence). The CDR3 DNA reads TGTGCCAGCAGCCCGCGAGGACAGCCTAATGAAAAACTGTTTTTT. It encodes CASSPRGQPNEKLFF.

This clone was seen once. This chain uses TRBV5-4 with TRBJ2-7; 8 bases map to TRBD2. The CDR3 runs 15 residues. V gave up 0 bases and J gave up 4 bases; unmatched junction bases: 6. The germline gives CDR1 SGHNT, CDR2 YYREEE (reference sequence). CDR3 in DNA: TGTGCCAGCAGCTTGGCGGTAGCGGGGCTATACGAGCAGTACTTC. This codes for CASSLAVAGLYEQYF.